This TCR beta chain is from a study of blood T cell repertoires in COVID-19. In the authors' methods: Cell counts per sample came from amplifying reference gene primers. Libraries were prepared by immunoSEQ multiplex PCR; TCRdb keeps only in-frame clonotypes and omits some of them. The DNA was the basis for D and trimming; V, J and clone size are from that table. The sample records around 190,000 clones, about 88% being singletons. Those enrolled, adults aged roughly 18 to 89 years, came from 20 to 25 US areas. Germline V gives CDR1 ENHRY, CDR2 SYGVKD. This CDR3 spans 17 amino acids. Trimming took 0 bases from V and 0 from J, leaving 12 bases between them.

This clonotype was sampled from a middle-aged woman in a cohort exposed to, infected with or recovered from COVID-19 (not recorded which). The sequencing input was PBMCs or T cells enriched from blood (not recorded which). The gene calls are TRBV10-3 and TRBJ1-5; D remains ambiguous. CDR3 bases: TGTGCCATCAGTGAGTCCCCACCAGGATATAGCAATCAGCCCCAGCATTTT. Protein product: CAISESPPGYSNQPQHF.